This passage covers 4 T cell receptor beta chains from one sample sequenced in a study of beta chain features in type 1 diabetes. Isolated RNA was reverse transcribed in full, so expressed TCRB transcripts were sequenced. Some clones are missing from TCRdb's copy, which holds only in-frame ones; the method was immunoSEQ multiplex PCR. The sample holds hundreds of thousands of clones, approximately 28% seen once. The specimen was naive CD4+ T cells from blood. The receptors derive from a man aged 18 to 29 in good health.

Only a few counts were recorded for this clone. V and J are TRBV27 and TRBJ2-7; D gene uncertain. The CDR3 length is 14 residues. Germline values: CDR1 MNHEY, CDR2 SMNVEV (reference sequence). V was trimmed by 0 bases and J by 0 bases, leaving 6 bases between them. The CDR3 bases are TGTGCCAGCAGTTTATCAGGGTTCTCCTACGAGCAGTACTTC. Translation gives CASSLSGFSYEQYF.

The rearrangement joins TRBV5-1 to TRBJ2-5; TRBD1 matches at 8 bases. The CDR3 length is 15 residues. Per the germline V gene, CDR1 is SGHRS and CDR2 is YFSETQ. The V gene end was trimmed by 2 bases and the J gene end by 5 bases; junction bases not matched to a gene: 8. The CDR3 protein is CASSFSQGAVETQYF. Written as DNA, the CDR3 is TGCGCCAGCAGCTTTTCTCAGGGGGCGGTGGAGACCCAGTACTTC.

The rearrangement links TRBV28 to TRBJ2-7, with D possibly being TRBD2 (7 bases). CDR1 and CDR2 from the germline V gene are MDHEN and SYDVKM. The CDR3 runs 14 residues. V was pared by 7 bases and J by 2 bases, with 15 bases between. DNA for the CDR3: TGTGCCAGCACCGGTAGGGGGGGAACCTACGAGCAGTACTTC. Its protein is CASTGRGGTYEQYF.

This clone was detected a few times. The gene calls are TRBV7-9 and TRBJ2-3; the D call may be TRBD1 or TRBD2 (5 bases each). The CDR3 loop spans 13 amino acids. Germline V gene lookup returns CDR1 SEHNR and CDR2 FQNEAQ (reference sequence). V gave up 10 bases and J gave up 8 bases, with 19 bases separating them. CDR3 bases: TGTGCCAAACGGGACGGGGAGAGGGCTACGCAGTATTTT. It codes for CAKRDGERATQYF.